The 11 T cell receptor beta chains below were found in one sample sequenced in a study of blood T cell repertoires in COVID-19. Measured with immunoSEQ multiplex PCR; TCRdb has only the in-frame clones, and not every one. This table holds fewer than 85,000 clones, around four fifths found once. The material sequenced was peripheral blood. Source of these receptors: a woman aged 55-70 years with acute or convalescent COVID-19.

In its sample, this clone was seen a few times. This chain connects TRBV13 to TRBJ1-2, with a weak D call TRBD1 (6 bases). CDR1 is PRHDT, CDR2 FYEKMQ, per germline (reference sequence). The CDR3 is 15 residues long. Trimming pared 3 bases from V and 8 bases from J, leaving 19 bases between. The DNA of the CDR3 is TGTGCCAGCAGCTTCGAGAGGACAGCAGCGTGGGGCTACACCTTC. Its protein product is CASSFERTAAWGYTF. Based on the CDR3 plus reference TRBV13 and TRBJ1-2, the full variable domain is AAGVIQSPRHLIKEKRETATLKCYPIPRHDTVYWYQQGPGQDPQFLISFYEKMQSDKGSIPDRFSAQQFSDYHSELNMSSLELGDSALYFCASSFERTAAWGYTFGSGTRLTVV.

Points on this clone: An end of the junction differs from the germline gene, which may be a read error. V and J are TRBV6-6 and TRBJ2-7; 9 bases map to TRBD1. Germline V gene data show CDR1 as MNHNY and CDR2 as SVGAGI (reference sequence). This CDR3 spans 13 amino acids. CDR3 amino acids: CASNARQGGSQGF. The CDR3 coding sequence is TGTGCCAGCAATGCAAGACAGGGGGGCTCCCAGGGGTTC.

CDR3 coding DNA: TGTGCCAGCAGGGCCGGGACAGCTAACTATGGCTACACCTTC. It encodes CASRAGTANYGYTF. The rearrangement uses TRBV6-6 and TRBJ1-2, with 7 positions matching TRBD1. CDR1 is MNHNY and CDR2 is SVGAGI in the germline V gene (reference sequence). Germline trimming cut 6 bases from V and 0 bases from J; bases unmatched to any gene: 4. CDR3 size: 14 residues.

A few counts support this clone. The V and J genes are TRBV7-6 and TRBJ1-2; TRBD1 might be the D (5 bases). The CDR3 has 15 amino acids. From germline, CDR1 is SGHVS and CDR2 FNYEAQ. Trimming removed 1 base from V and 4 bases from J, with 13 bases in between. This CDR3 reads CASSLGQGRIYGYTF. The CDR3 nucleotides are TGTGCCAGCAGCTTAGGTCAGGGAAGAATCTATGGCTACACCTTC. Supplemented by reference TRBV7-6 and TRBJ1-2, the full variable domain reads GAGVSQSPRYKVTKRGQDVALRCDPISGHVSLYWYRQALGQGPEFLTYFNYEAQQDKSGLPNDRFSAERPEGSISTLTIQRTEQRDSAMYRCASSLGQGRIYGYTFGSGTRLTVV.

The chain combines TRBV6-4 with TRBJ1-6, with 10 bases identical to TRBD1. The germline V gene encodes CDR1 MRHNA and CDR2 SNTAGT. The CDR3 extends over 13 amino acids. V lost 6 bases to trimming and J lost 7 bases; unmatched junction nucleotides: 0. The CDR3 protein is CASRGQGNSPLHF. CDR3 sequence (DNA): TGTGCCAGCAGGGGACAGGGGAATTCACCCCTCCACTTT.

The chain recombines TRBV29-1 with TRBJ2-7, with D unclear. The CDR3 extends over 12 amino acids. CDR1 and CDR2 from the germline V gene are SQVTM and ANQGSEA. V was cut by 4 bases and J by 2 bases, with 9 bases left in between. CDR3 nucleotides: TGCAGCGTTGGGTATTCGGCCTACGAGCAGTACTTC. Its protein product is CSVGYSAYEQYF.

The J gene is TRBJ1-1, the V gene TRBV6-6; 7 bases are shared with TRBD1. Germline CDR1 is MNHNY and CDR2 is SVGAGI (reference sequence). This CDR3 has 14 residues. V was clipped by 6 bases and J by 2 bases; unmatched bases: 6. CDR3 region: CASRRDRTNTEAFF. Written as DNA, the CDR3 is TGTGCCAGCAGGCGGGACAGAACAAACACTGAAGCTTTCTTT.

The gene calls are TRBV27 and TRBJ1-1; 7 bases match TRBD1. Germline CDR1 reads MNHEY; CDR2 reads SMNVEV (reference sequence). The V segment lost 5 bases and the J segment 1 base; nucleotides outside the gene matches: 16. The CDR3 contains 18 residues. DNA for the CDR3: TGTGCCAGCAGTAGTCGACAGGGTGGAATTTCGAGGAACACTGAAGCTTTCTTT. Protein: CASSSRQGGISRNTEAFF.

This clone appeared a single time. V and J are TRBV10-3 and TRBJ2-5; 10 positions match TRBD2. The V gene's germline CDR1 is ENHRY and CDR2 SYGVKD. The CDR3 sequence is 15 residues long. J was trimmed by 5 bases and V by 6 bases; bases with no gene match: 9. CDR3 coding DNA: TGTGCCATCAGGGTAGCGGGGGGATCTGCCGAGACCCAGTACTTC. Its protein product is CAIRVAGGSAETQYF.

The J gene is TRBJ2-7, the V gene TRBV21-1; TRBD1, the table's D call, was not compared with the DNA. TRBV21-1 is assigned pseudogene status. The CDR3 consists of 14 residues. CDR3 protein: CASSKETGFCEQYF. The CDR3 DNA follows: TGTGCCAGCAGCAAAGAGACAGGGTTCTGCGAGCAGTACTTC.

This clone was seen just once. The rearrangement uses TRBV30 and TRBJ2-7; no clear D. Trimming took off 5 bases at V and 0 bases at J, with 8 bases between the two ends. The length of the CDR3 is 12 residues. Germline CDR1 and CDR2: GTSNPN and SVGIG (reference sequence). CDR3 coding DNA: TGTGCCTGGGGACCGAGCTCCTACGAGCAGTACTTC. Its translation: CAWGPSSYEQYF. Using reference TRBV30 and TRBJ2-7 for the parts outside the CDR3, the full variable domain is SQTIHQWPATLVQPVGSPLSLECTVEGTSNPNLYWYRQAAGRGLQLLFYSVGIGQISSEVPQNLSASRPQDRQFILSSKKLLLSDSGFYLCAWGPSSYEQYFGPGTRLTVT.